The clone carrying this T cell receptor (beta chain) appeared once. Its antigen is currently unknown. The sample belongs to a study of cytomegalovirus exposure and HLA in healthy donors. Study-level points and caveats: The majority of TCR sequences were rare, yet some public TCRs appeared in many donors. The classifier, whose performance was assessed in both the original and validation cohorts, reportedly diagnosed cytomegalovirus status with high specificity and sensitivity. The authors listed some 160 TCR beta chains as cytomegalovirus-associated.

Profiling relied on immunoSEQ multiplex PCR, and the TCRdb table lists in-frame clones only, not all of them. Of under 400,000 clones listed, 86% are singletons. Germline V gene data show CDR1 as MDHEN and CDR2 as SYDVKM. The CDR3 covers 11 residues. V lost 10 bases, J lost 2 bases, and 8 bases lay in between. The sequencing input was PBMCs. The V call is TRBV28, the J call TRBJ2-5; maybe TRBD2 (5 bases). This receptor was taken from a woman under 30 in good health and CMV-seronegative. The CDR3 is CATGGQETQYF. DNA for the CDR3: TGTGCCACCGGCGGGCAAGAGACCCAGTACTTC. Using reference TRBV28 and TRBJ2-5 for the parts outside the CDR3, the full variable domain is DVKVTQSSRYLVKRTGEKVFLECVQDMDHENMFWYRQDPGLGLRLIYFSYDVKMKEKGDIPEGYSVSREKKERFSLILESASTNQTSMYLCATGGQETQYFGPGTRLLVL.